The rows below give T cell receptor beta chains drawn from one sample of a study of blood T cell repertoires in COVID-19. Libraries were prepared by immunoSEQ multiplex PCR; TCRdb keeps only in-frame clonotypes and omits some of them. The sample has 140,000 or so clones; 80% are singletons. The specimen was peripheral blood. These receptors originate from a man in his sixties or seventies who had recovered from COVID-19. Each CDR3 is given with its conserved first and last residue.

J gene	V gene	CDR3 protein
TRBJ1-2	TRBV28	CASTQSQGNYGYTF
TRBJ2-7	TRBV7-8	CASSTTRSGSYEQYF
TRBJ1-6	TRBV2	CASNEGPYNSPLHF
TRBJ2-5	TRBV7-7	CASSPRGAGGEETQYF
TRBJ1-3	TRBV19	CASSMARLPGNTIYF
TRBJ2-1	TRBV25-1	CASSDLGQSNEQFF
TRBJ2-3	TRBV5-1	CASSWTGPSTDTQYF
TRBJ2-7	TRBV6-5	CASSTTSGKLSEQYF
TRBJ2-1	TRBV11-2	CASSFPFSRSGTYNEQFF
TRBJ2-2	TRBV4-1	CASSPGTLNTGELFF
TRBJ1-1	TRBV11-2	CASSLVPGYTEAFF
TRBJ2-5	TRBV7-2	CASSPHGTSGPGETQYF
TRBJ2-7	TRBV6-5	CASSMGREQYF
TRBJ2-3	TRBV4-3	CASSQDRLAGYTDTQYF
TRBJ1-4	TRBV5-1	CASSENREGVEKLFF
TRBJ2-1	TRBV6-5	CASSKGLAGGNEQFF
TRBJ2-2	TRBV27	CASSSRTTGELFF
TRBJ2-7	TRBV27	CASSSGLGVDEQYF
TRBJ2-7	TRBV6-5	CASRSGTGAYEQYF
TRBJ2-7	TRBV9	CASSVGPDTYEQYF
TRBJ2-7	TRBV7-2	CASSLGGGDEQYF
TRBJ2-5	TRBV2	CASSDPWPRAETQYF
TRBJ1-6	TRBV7-8	CASTGDLDYNSPLHF
TRBJ2-1	TRBV19	CASTPDRGYEQFF
TRBJ1-4	TRBV29-1	CSVETGEKLFF
TRBJ2-2	TRBV30	CAWMGLAGGLTGELFF
TRBJ2-1	TRBV5-5	CASSLVGTSGKGAYNEQFF
TRBJ1-2	TRBV7-3	CASSLGDSYGYTF
TRBJ1-5	TRBV19	CASSIQGGSNQPQHF
TRBJ2-1	TRBV29-1	CSAGLAGYNEQFF
TRBJ2-1	TRBV27	CASSPLGGTYDSYNEQFF
TRBJ1-4	TRBV3-1/TRBV3-2	CASSHRDEKLFF
TRBJ1-2	TRBV19	CASGTAPNNYGYTF
TRBJ2-1	TRBV11-3	CASSLGGRAPNEQFF
TRBJ2-5	TRBV7-8	CASSWGAGQQETQYF
TRBJ2-7	TRBV5-1	CASSPGGTSSYEQYF
TRBJ1-6	TRBV5-1	CASSWGTGGSPLHF
TRBJ1-5	TRBV19	CASSPGAGRDYQPQHF
TRBJ1-1	TRBV30	CASEFGTGPNTEAFF
TRBJ2-5	TRBV18	CASSPDRGGTQYF
TRBJ2-7	TRBV19	CASSIGWRDDEQYF
TRBJ1-1	TRBV6-4	CASRKGQNTEAFF
TRBJ2-7	TRBV4-3	CASSQDYTDLFGEQYF
TRBJ2-7	TRBV5-1	CASSWDSPSYEQYF
TRBJ2-1	TRBV2	CASMGRGNYNEQFF
TRBJ1-6	TRBV30	CAWNTGYNSPLHF
TRBJ2-1	TRBV19	CASSSPLAGAYNEQFF
TRBJ2-7	TRBV5-5	CASSQQGPSYF
TRBJ1-1	TRBV19	CASSSDRGRTEAFF
TRBJ2-2	TRBV7-3	CASSSYTGAGELFF
TRBJ2-7	TRBV7-9	CASSSSYDRGLYEQYF
TRBJ1-4	TRBV4-3	CASSQEIPQGWEKLFF
TRBJ2-1	TRBV7-2	CASSLAWAGGDNEQFF
TRBJ2-3	TRBV9	CASSGGTGVDTQYF
TRBJ2-5	TRBV10-3	CAISRGLAGGSRQTQYF
TRBJ2-1	TRBV5-6	CASSWTGRSYNEQFF
TRBJ2-1	TRBV11-2	CASSLGSLAAYNEQFF